The 19 T cell receptor beta chains below all came from one sample that was sequenced in a study of CD8+CD57+ T cells in acquired aplastic anemia. An expansion of CD8+CD57+ cells by flow cytometry had been shown in patients chosen for sequencing. Genomic DNA, the template, was used for profiling of the TCR beta VDJ and CDR3. TCRdb reprocessed the reads with MiXCR, giving one entry per CDR3 protein. The data show some 180,000 distinct CDR3 sequences, 55% to 65% seen once. Specimen: sorted CD4+, CD8+, or CD8+CD57+ T cells (not recorded which) from PBMCs. The receptors here all came from a human donor with aplastic anemia.

As DNA, the CDR3 is TGTGCCACCAGCAGAGAAAGACAGGGAGTGGTAGAGACCCAGTACTTC. Translating it yields CATSRERQGVVETQYF. This chain joins TRBV15 and TRBJ2-5; TRBD1 aligns across 7 bases. The CDR3 is made up of 16 amino acids. V shed 0 bases, J shed 4 bases, and the junction held 8 bases outside the gene matches. Germline loops: CDR1 LNHNV, CDR2 YYDKDF (reference sequence).

V gene TRBV2 combines with J gene TRBJ2-5; 13 positions match TRBD2. The V gene end was trimmed by 4 bases and the J gene end by 3 bases; junction bases not matched to a gene: 5. The germline CDR1 and CDR2 sequences are SNHLY and FYNNEI. The length of the CDR3 is 16 residues. CDR3 sequence: CASSGGTSGKEETQYF. The CDR3 DNA is TGTGCCAGCAGTGGAGGGACTAGCGGGAAGGAAGAGACCCAGTACTTC. Together with reference TRBV2 and TRBJ2-5, the CDR3 gives the full variable domain: EPEVTQTPSHQVTQMGQEVILRCVPISNHLYFYWYRQILGQKVEFLVSFYNNEISEKSEIFDDQFSVERPDGSNFTLKIRSTKLEDSAMYFCASSGGTSGKEETQYFGPGTRLLVL.

The rearrangement joins TRBV9 to TRBJ1-6; D is unclear. V shed 4 bases and J shed 13 bases, with 18 bases lying between them. Germline assignment: CDR1 SGDLS and CDR2 YYNGEE. This CDR3 contains 14 residues. Here the CDR3 reads CASSQAGLGFPLHF. As DNA, the CDR3 is TGTGCCAGCAGCCAAGCCGGACTAGGTTTCCCCCTCCACTTT.

The chain couples TRBV19 to TRBJ1-3; D possibly corresponds to TRBD1 (5 bases). Per germline, CDR1 LNHDA and CDR2 SQIVND (reference sequence). V was pared by 9 bases and J by 1 base, with 22 bases between. The CDR3 runs to 17 residues. In nucleotides, the CDR3 is TGTGCCAGCAGTGACCGGGACTCCCCGGGGTCTGGAAACACCATATATTTT. This sequence encodes CASSDRDSPGSGNTIYF.

The V call is TRBV24-1, the J call TRBJ2-7; 10 positions agree with TRBD1. This CDR3 spans 14 amino acids. The V gene end was trimmed by 5 bases and the J gene end by 4 bases; junction bases not matched to a gene: 4. Germline values: CDR1 KGHDR, CDR2 SFDVKD. The CDR3 sequence: CATSAGQGDYEQYF. Written as DNA, the CDR3 is TGTGCCACCAGTGCAGGACAGGGGGATTACGAGCAGTACTTC.

The genes are TRBV7-3 and TRBJ2-7, with 8 bases matching TRBD2. Germline CDR1 and CDR2: SGHTA and FQGTGA. The V gene end was trimmed by 4 bases and the J gene end by 4 bases; junction bases not matched to a gene: 12. The CDR3 consists of 16 residues. The CDR3 loop is CASSSARTGLVYEQYF. In DNA form, the CDR3 reads TGTGCCAGCAGCTCCGCAAGAACGGGACTAGTGTACGAGCAGTACTTC.

This clonotype was counted once. CDR3 sequence (DNA): TGTGCCAGCAGCTCGATAACCGGAAGGGGTGAAGAAAAACTGTTTTTT. The encoded protein is CASSSITGRGEEKLFF. V usage is TRBV11-2 and J usage is TRBJ1-4, with a weak D call TRBD1 (5 bases). The length of the CDR3 is 16 residues. CDR1 is SGHAT, CDR2 FQNNGV, per germline. V was pared by 4 bases and J by 8 bases, with 20 bases between.

The V call is TRBV2, the J call TRBJ2-1; D may match TRBD1 or TRBD2 (5 bases each). Trimming cost V 4 bases and J 7 bases, with 14 bases left between them. This CDR3 spans 14 amino acids. CDR1 SNHLY and CDR2 FYNNEI come from the germline V gene. In DNA, the CDR3 is TGTGCCAGCAGTGGGTGGAGGACAAAGAATGAGCAGTTCTTC. This gives the protein CASSGWRTKNEQFF. The whole variable domain, filled in from reference TRBV2 and TRBJ2-1, reads EPEVTQTPSHQVTQMGQEVILRCVPISNHLYFYWYRQILGQKVEFLVSFYNNEISEKSEIFDDQFSVERPDGSNFTLKIRSTKLEDSAMYFCASSGWRTKNEQFFGPGTRLTVL.

The CDR3 loop reads CASSISVGGDYEQYF. In DNA form, the CDR3 reads TGCGCCAGCAGCATAAGTGTCGGCGGGGACTACGAGCAGTACTTC. The rearrangement links TRBV5-1 to TRBJ2-7, with D perhaps TRBD2 (6 bases). Trimming removed 4 bases at V and 3 bases at J, with 17 bases between. The germline CDR1 and CDR2 sequences are SGHRS and YFSETQ. The CDR3 length is 15 residues.

This chain connects TRBV2 to TRBJ1-1; unclear D gene. From germline, CDR1 is SNHLY and CDR2 FYNNEI. CDR3 length: 14 amino acids. The V end was cut by 7 bases, the J end by 0 bases, with 12 bases between. CDR3 residues: CASTGQPVNTEAFF. The CDR3 bases are TGTGCCAGCACGGGTCAGCCCGTGAACACTGAAGCTTTCTTT. The full variable domain, with the rest looked up from reference TRBV2 and TRBJ1-1, is EPEVTQTPSHQVTQMGQEVILRCVPISNHLYFYWYRQILGQKVEFLVSFYNNEISEKSEIFDDQFSVERPDGSNFTLKIRSTKLEDSAMYFCASTGQPVNTEAFFGQGTRLTVV.

The rearrangement joins TRBV2 to TRBJ2-7; D remains ambiguous. V shed 3 bases and J shed 5 bases, with 14 bases lying between them. The length of the CDR3 is 14 residues. Per the germline V gene, CDR1 is SNHLY and CDR2 is FYNNEI. In DNA, the CDR3 is TGTGCCAGCAGTGAGATAGTGAGGTACGACGAGCAGTACTTC. Its protein is CASSEIVRYDEQYF.

The CDR3 region has the DNA TGTGCCAGCAGTTACTACGGTGAAGTTGGCTACGAGCAGTACTTC. The encoded protein is CASSYYGEVGYEQYF. The chain recombines TRBV6-5 with TRBJ2-7; D remains ambiguous. The CDR3 runs 15 residues. Trimming cost V 1 base and J 3 bases, with 13 bases left between them. Germline CDR1 and CDR2: MNHEY and SVGAGI.

The chain has TRBV4-1 and TRBJ2-1; D gene uncertain. The CDR3 is 12 amino acids. Germline assignment: CDR1 MGHRA and CDR2 YSYEKL. The ends were cut back, 4 bases at V and 7 bases at J, with 8 bases in the middle. The CDR3 loop is CASSPHGNEQFF. The CDR3 DNA reads TGCGCCAGCAGCCCCCATGGTAATGAGCAGTTCTTC.

This clonotype was counted many times. A much bigger clone sits one base away, suggesting this may be a read error. The CDR3 loop is CSVVSQHGNTIYF. The CDR3 nucleotides are TGCAGCGTTGTAAGTCAGCATGGAAACACCATATATTTT. The rearrangement links TRBV29-1 to TRBJ1-3; D gene ambiguous. The CDR3 consists of 13 residues. Trimming shortened V by 4 bases and J by 3 bases, and 10 bases separated the two germline ends. The germline V gene has CDR1 SQVTM and CDR2 ANQGSEA.

CDR3 amino acids: CASRERRQGAYEQYF. The CDR3 DNA reads as TGTGCCAGCAGGGAGCGGAGACAGGGGGCCTACGAGCAGTACTTC. The gene calls are TRBV9 and TRBJ2-7; 9 positions match TRBD1. V lost 5 bases, J lost 2 bases, and 8 bases stayed unmatched. The CDR3 covers 15 residues. Germline lookup yields CDR1 SGDLS and CDR2 YYNGEE.

J is TRBJ1-3 and V is TRBV19; D is unclear. V gave up 3 bases and J gave up 2 bases, with 11 bases separating them. Germline CDR1 LNHDA, CDR2 SQIVND (reference sequence). This CDR3 spans 15 amino acids. The CDR3 is CASSIQLGPGNTIYF. The CDR3 coding sequence is TGTGCCAGTAGTATTCAGCTCGGCCCTGGAAACACCATATATTTT.

This chain connects TRBV7-3 to TRBJ2-3; 9 bases line up with TRBD2. CDR1 and CDR2 (germline): SGHTA, FQGTGA. The CDR3 covers 15 residues. The junction had 8 bases not matched to a gene; V was cut back by 4 bases and J by 6 bases. This chain's CDR3 is CASSWTSAPIDTQYF. CDR3 DNA sequence: TGTGCCAGCAGCTGGACTAGCGCACCTATTGATACGCAGTATTTT.

Many counts were recorded for this clonotype. This CDR3 reads CASSLSGPKFF. In DNA form, the CDR3 reads TGTGCCAGCAGCTTGTCAGGGCCTAAGTTCTTC. This chain connects TRBV5-8 to TRBJ2-1; tentatively, D is TRBD1 (5 bases). The CDR3 is 11 amino acids. Germline values: CDR1 SGHTS, CDR2 YDEGEE. Trimming cost V 1 base and J 14 bases, with 10 bases left between them.

V and J are TRBV7-2 and TRBJ1-1; D is perhaps TRBD1 (5 bases). The germline gives CDR1 SGHTA, CDR2 FQGNSA. The CDR3 contains 14 residues. Trimming took 2 bases from V and 1 from J, leaving 8 bases between them. CDR3 sequence reads: CASSLQGPNTEAFF. CDR3 DNA sequence: TGTGCCAGCAGCTTACAGGGCCCGAACACTGAAGCTTTCTTT.